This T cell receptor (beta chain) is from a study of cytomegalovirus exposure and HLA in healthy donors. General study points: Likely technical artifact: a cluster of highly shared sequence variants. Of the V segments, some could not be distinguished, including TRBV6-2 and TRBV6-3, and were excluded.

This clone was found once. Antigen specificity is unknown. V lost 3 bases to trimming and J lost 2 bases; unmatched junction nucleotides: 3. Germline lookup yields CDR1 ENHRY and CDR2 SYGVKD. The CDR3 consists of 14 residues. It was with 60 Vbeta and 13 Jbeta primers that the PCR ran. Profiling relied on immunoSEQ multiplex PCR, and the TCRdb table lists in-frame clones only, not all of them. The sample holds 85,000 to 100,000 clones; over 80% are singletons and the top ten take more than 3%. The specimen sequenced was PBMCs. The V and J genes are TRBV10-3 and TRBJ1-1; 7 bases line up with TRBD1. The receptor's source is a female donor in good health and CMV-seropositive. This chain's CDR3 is CAISDGQANTEAFF. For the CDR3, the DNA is TGTGCCATCAGTGACGGACAGGCTAACACTGAAGCTTTCTTT.